The rows below give T cell receptor beta chains drawn from one sample of a study of blood T cell repertoires in COVID-19. Method: immunoSEQ multiplex PCR; TCRdb's copy keeps in-frame clones and lacks some. Among around 280,000 clones listed, roughly 87% were seen once. Material for sequencing was PBMCs or T cells enriched from blood (not recorded which). These receptors came from a woman aged 40 to 49 who had recovered from COVID-19. Both conserved end residues are part of each CDR3. A D gene is named only where the DNA matches it firmly. The size of a clone is reported for some rows only, either as once, few or many, or as a class for expanded clones.

V gene	clone size	D gene	J gene	CDR3 DNA	CDR3 protein
TRBV7-3	-	TRBD2	TRBJ2-3	TGTGCCAGCAGCTTGATCGGGACTAGCGGGAGACGGTCGACAGATACGCAGTATTTT	CASSLIGTSGRRSTDTQYF
TRBV6-5	once	-	TRBJ2-6	TGTGCCAGCAGTTACTCGGCAACTGGGGCCAACGTCCTGACTTTC	CASSYSATGANVLTF
TRBV28	-	-	TRBJ1-5	TGTGCCAGCAGTTTCGACGGGTATCAGCCCCAGCATTTT	CASSFDGYQPQHF
TRBV6-5	-	-	TRBJ1-5	TGTGCCAGCAGGAATCAGGGCAATAGCAATCAGCCCCAGCATTTT	CASRNQGNSNQPQHF
TRBV30	-	-	TRBJ1-2	TGTGCTTTGGGCATCCCTACTGGCTACACCTTC	CALGIPTGYTF
TRBV7-2	-	-	TRBJ2-5	TGTGCCAGCAGCTTAGCTGGGGGAGGAGAGACCCAGTACTTC	CASSLAGGGETQYF
TRBV4-3	-	-	TRBJ2-4	TGCGCCAGCAGCCAAGACGCGGTAGCCAAAAACATTCAGTACTTC	CASSQDAVAKNIQYF
TRBV2	-	-	TRBJ1-5	TGTGCCAGCAGTCGCGACACTAGCAATCAGCCCCAGCATTTT	CASSRDTSNQPQHF
TRBV27	-	-	TRBJ1-2	TGTGCCAGCAGTCCGCAGGGCTATAACTATGGCTACACCTTC	CASSPQGYNYGYTF
TRBV10-1	-	-	TRBJ2-7	TGCGCCAGCAGTGAAGGAGGCTCTACGGGGGAGCAGTACTTC	CASSEGGSTGEQYF
TRBV4-3	many	-	TRBJ2-2	TGCGCCAGCAGCCAAGTAGCTCACGGGGAGCTGTTTTTT	CASSQVAHGELFF
TRBV6-6	-	TRBD1	TRBJ1-2	TGTGCCAGCACCCGCTTACCAAGGACAGGGGATGGCTACACCTTC	CASTRLPRTGDGYTF
TRBV27	-	-	TRBJ1-3	TGTGCCAGGGTACAGGGCTCTGGAAACACCATATATTTT	CARVQGSGNTIYF
TRBV2	-	-	TRBJ2-5	TGTGCCAGCAGTGAAGAATCCGAGATTGGTCTCACAAGGCGGGAGACCCAGTACTTC	CASSEESEIGLTRRETQYF
TRBV14	-	TRBD1	TRBJ2-7	TGTGCCAGCAGCTGGGGACAGATCCCCTACGAGCAGTACTTC	CASSWGQIPYEQYF
TRBV7-2	-	TRBD1	TRBJ2-5	TGTGCCAGCAGCTCCCGGACAGGGGCCAGGGAGACCCAGTACTTC	CASSSRTGARETQYF
TRBV3-1/TRBV3-2	-	-	TRBJ1-2	TGTGCCAGCAGCCAAGTTCAGTATGGCTACACCTTC	CASSQVQYGYTF
TRBV6-5	-	-	TRBJ1-4	TGTGCCAGCAATTCGGGGGGCAGAGATGAAAAACTGTTTTTT	CASNSGGRDEKLFF
TRBV6-5	-	-	TRBJ1-1	TGTGCCAGCAGGTCTGGACTGTCGAACACTGAAGCTTTCTTT	CASRSGLSNTEAFF
TRBV24-1	-	-	TRBJ2-1	TGTGCCACCTCCCACCCGGAACCCGACTCCAATGAGCAGTTCTTC	CATSHPEPDSNEQFF
TRBV12-3/TRBV12-4	-	-	TRBJ1-2	TGTGCCAGCAGTTACGGCGGGGGATGGGGCTACACCTTC	CASSYGGGWGYTF
TRBV6-2/TRBV6-3	-	TRBD2	TRBJ2-2	TGTGCCAGCAGTCCCCTAGCGGGCGTCACCGGGGAGCTGTTTTTT	CASSPLAGVTGELFF
TRBV2	-	TRBD1	TRBJ2-7	TGTGCCAGCAGTGACGTGACAGGGGAACCCTACGAGCAGTACTTC	CASSDVTGEPYEQYF
TRBV12-3/TRBV12-4	-	-	TRBJ2-1	TGTGCCAGTCTGAGCTCCTACAATGAGCAGTTCTTC	CASLSSYNEQFF
TRBV10-3	-	TRBD1	TRBJ1-1	TGTGCCATCAGTGAACGGGACAGGCCTGGCACTGAAGCTTTCTTT	CAISERDRPGTEAFF
TRBV21-1	-	-	TRBJ2-1	TGTGCCAGCACCAAAAGGGGGGGGCCGGGCGACTACAATGAGCAGTTCTTC	CASTKRGGPGDYNEQFF
TRBV7-9	-	-	TRBJ2-7	TGTGCCAGCACTTTCGGGAGTAGTCGGGGCGAGCAGTACTTC	CASTFGSSRGEQYF
TRBV27	-	TRBD2	TRBJ2-1	TGTGCCAGCAGTTTGTTACTAGCGGGAGATGAGCAGTTCTTC	CASSLLLAGDEQFF
TRBV10-3	-	TRBD2	TRBJ2-7	TGTGCCACCGCCCCGGCGGGAGGGCAAGGCGAGCAGTACTTC	CATAPAGGQGEQYF
TRBV7-3	once	-	TRBJ2-5	TGTGCCAGCAGCAACCGAGCGGGAGAGACCCAGTACTTC	CASSNRAGETQYF
TRBV7-9	once	-	TRBJ2-2	TGTGCCAGCAGCGTGGGAGTCGTAAGAACCGGGGAGCTGTTTTTT	CASSVGVVRTGELFF